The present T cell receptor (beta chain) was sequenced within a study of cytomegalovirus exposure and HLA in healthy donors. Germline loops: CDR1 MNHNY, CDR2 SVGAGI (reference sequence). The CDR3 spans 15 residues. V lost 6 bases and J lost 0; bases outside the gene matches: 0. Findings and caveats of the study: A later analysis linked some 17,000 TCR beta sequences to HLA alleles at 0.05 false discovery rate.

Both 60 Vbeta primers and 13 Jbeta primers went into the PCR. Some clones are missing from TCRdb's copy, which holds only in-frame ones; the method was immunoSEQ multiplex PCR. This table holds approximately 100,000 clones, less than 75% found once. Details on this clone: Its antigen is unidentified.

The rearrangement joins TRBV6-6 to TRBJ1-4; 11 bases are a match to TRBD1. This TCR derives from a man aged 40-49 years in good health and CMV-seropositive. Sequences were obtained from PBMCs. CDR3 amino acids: CASRGQGATNEKLFF. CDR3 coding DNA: TGTGCCAGCAGGGGACAGGGGGCAACTAATGAAAAACTGTTTTTT.